This T cell receptor (beta chain) was documented in a study of OX40 agonist ivuxolimab in advanced cancers. The table lists this clone with a few counts. Libraries were prepared by immunoSEQ multiplex PCR; TCRdb keeps only in-frame clonotypes and omits some of them. The sample lists 60,000 to 75,000 clones; about 83% were seen once. The CDR3 contains 16 residues. Germline V gene data show CDR1 as SGHTA and CDR2 as FQGNSA. Trimming removed 3 bases at V and 8 bases at J, with 20 bases between. The material sequenced was CD4+ or CD8+ T cells sorted from blood, taken in a trial of the OX40 agonist ivuxolimab. The chain is built from TRBV7-2 and TRBJ2-1, with D perhaps TRBD1 or TRBD2 (6 bases each). The sequence was collected from an adult with an advanced solid tumor such as melanoma, head and neck, liver or kidney cancer. CDR3 loop: CASSFRGPPSRHEQFF. CDR3 nucleotides: TGTGCCAGCAGCTTCCGGGGGCCCCCGAGTCGGCATGAGCAGTTCTTC.